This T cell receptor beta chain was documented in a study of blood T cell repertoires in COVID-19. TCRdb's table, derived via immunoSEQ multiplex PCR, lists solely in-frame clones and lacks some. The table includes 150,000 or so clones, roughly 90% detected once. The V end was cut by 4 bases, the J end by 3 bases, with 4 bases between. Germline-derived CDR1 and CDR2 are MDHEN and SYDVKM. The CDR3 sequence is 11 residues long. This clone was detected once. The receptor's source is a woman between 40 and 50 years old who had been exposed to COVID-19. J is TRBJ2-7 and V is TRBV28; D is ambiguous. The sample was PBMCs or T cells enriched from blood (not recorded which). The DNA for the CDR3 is TGTGCCAGCAGTTCCGGCTACGAGCAGTACTTC. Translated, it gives CASSSGYEQYF.